A selection of T cell receptor beta chains follows, all from one sample in a study of shared clonotypes between healthy human individuals. Sequencing used immunoSEQ multiplex PCR; TCRdb keeps in-frame clones, though not all of them. This sample has some 1 million clones, with about 80% found just once. Sequenced material: memory CD4+ T cells sorted from blood. These TCRs come from a man aged 18 to 35 in good health. The CDR3 runs from the conserved cysteine through the conserved F or W. The D gene is left open where the match is weak. The size field is filled for only some rows; it gives once, few, many or a size class.

>TRBJ2-7|.|.|TRBV9
TGTGCCAGCAGCGTAGCCACCCCTCCCTACGAGCAGTACTTC
CASSVATPPYEQYF
>TRBJ1-4|.|.|TRBV28
TGTGCCAGCAGACCTCCCGAGGGGTCCAATGAAAAACTGTTTTTT
CASRPPEGSNEKLFF
>TRBJ2-7|.|.|TRBV6-1
TGTGCCAGCAGTGATAAGGTGGGACTTAGATACGAGCAGTACTTC
CASSDKVGLRYEQYF
>TRBJ1-5|many|.|TRBV27
TGTGCCAGCAGTGAGAGGGGGACGGGCAATCAGCCCCAGCATTTT
CASSERGTGNQPQHF
>TRBJ2-7|many|.|TRBV6-1
TGTCCTACCCGGGATCCCGGATCCTACGAGCAGTACTTC
CPTRDPGSYEQYF
>TRBJ2-3|.|TRBD2|TRBV4-2
TGTGCCAGCAGCCAAGAAGTCGGGGGGGCGGTTATCACAGATACGCAGTATTTT
CASSQEVGGAVITDTQYF
>TRBJ1-2|.|TRBD1|TRBV28
TGTGCCAGCGCGGGACAGAACTATGGCTACACCTTC
CASAGQNYGYTF
>TRBJ2-1|.|.|TRBV13
TGTGCCAGCAGCTTGTCCAGGGGAAGGGGTCAAGGTGAGCAGTTCTTC
CASSLSRGRGQGEQFF
>TRBJ1-1|few|TRBD1|TRBV7-2
TGTGCCAGCAGCGTCGGGACAGTGAACACTGAAGCTTTCTTT
CASSVGTVNTEAFF
>TRBJ2-1|.|.|TRBV18
TGTGCCAGCTCACTAGGGTCCTCTCCTGAGCAGTTCTTC
CASSLGSSPEQFF
>TRBJ1-2|.|.|TRBV6-5
TGTGCCAGCAGTTACTCTCGCCAGGGGTATGGCTACACCTTC
CASSYSRQGYGYTF
>TRBJ2-2|.|TRBD2|TRBV7-8
TGTGCCAGCAGCCTAAGACCCCGTGTGGCTAGCGGGAGAGTGAACACCGGGGAGCTGTTTTTT
CASSLRPRVASGRVNTGELFF
>TRBJ1-1|.|.|TRBV29-1
TGCAGCGTTCTGGCAGGGGTCCAAGTGAGCACTGAAGCTTTCTTT
CSVLAGVQVSTEAFF
>TRBJ1-4|.|.|TRBV5-6
TGTGCCAGCAGCTCCTCGGGGTCCCTCCTCGCTAATGAAAAACTGTTTTTT
CASSSSGSLLANEKLFF
>TRBJ2-7|.|TRBD1|TRBV5-6
TGTGCCAGCAGCTTGTTGGGAAGGGGGCAAAACGAGCAGTACTTC
CASSLLGRGQNEQYF
>TRBJ1-1|.|.|TRBV5-6
TGTGCCAGCGAAGGACAGTTGAACACTGAAGCTTTCTTT
CASEGQLNTEAFF
>TRBJ1-5|.|TRBD1|TRBV7-2
TGTGCCAGCAGCTTGAGGGGGACAGGGAGCGGGCCCCAGCATTTT
CASSLRGTGSGPQHF
>TRBJ2-7|.|TRBD2|TRBV6-5
TGTGCCAGCAGTGCTAGCGGGAACTACGAGCAGTACTTC
CASSASGNYEQYF
>TRBJ1-5|few|.|TRBV5-8
TGTGCCAGCAGCCCTCCGGGGGATCAGCCCCAGCATTTT
CASSPPGDQPQHF
>TRBJ2-2|.|.|TRBV18
TGTGCCAGCTCACCGGGGTCCGGGACCGGGGAGCTGTTTTTT
CASSPGSGTGELFF
>TRBJ2-1|.|TRBD2|TRBV19
TGTGCCAGTGGTGCGGGAGTCCTCAGCTCCTACAATGAGCAGTTCTTC
CASGAGVLSSYNEQFF
>TRBJ1-6|.|.|TRBV7-8
TGTGCCAGCAGCTCCCCCTCTGGGCGGGGAGGAGTTGAAGGCAGTAATTCACCCCTCCACTTT
CASSSPSGRGGVEGSNSPLHF
>TRBJ2-6|many|.|TRBV6-4
TGTGCCACGAGGGGGGACTCTGGGGCCAACGTCCTGACTTTC
CATRGDSGANVLTF
>TRBJ2-7|.|.|TRBV10-3
TGTGCCATCAGTGAGACAGGCGGCTCCTACGAGCAGTACTTC
CAISETGGSYEQYF
>TRBJ2-4|.|TRBD1|TRBV6-1
TGTGCCAGCAGTGAAGCCCTGGGACAGAAGATAGCCAAAAACATTCAGTACTTC
CASSEALGQKIAKNIQYF
>TRBJ2-5|.|.|TRBV7-9
TGTGCCAGCAGCTTTAGCGGTTACCAAGAGACCCAGTACTTC
CASSFSGYQETQYF
>TRBJ1-2|few|.|TRBV29-1
TGCAGCGTTGCGGGTATGGGCAGGGAGAAGGTGGGCTACACCTTC
CSVAGMGREKVGYTF
>TRBJ2-4|.|.|TRBV7-6
TGTGCCAGCAGCTTAGCGATCCGTCAAGCCAAAAACATTCAGTACTTC
CASSLAIRQAKNIQYF
>TRBJ1-3|once|.|TRBV28
TGTGCCAGCAGTCCCGACTTCGGCCCCTCTGGAAACACCATATATTTT
CASSPDFGPSGNTIYF
>TRBJ2-1|.|TRBD1|TRBV19
TGTGCCAGTAGTATTAGACAGGGCAATGAGCAGTTCTTC
CASSIRQGNEQFF
>TRBJ2-6|.|TRBD2|TRBV5-1
TGCGCCAGCAGCCCGGGACTAGTGGAATCTGGGGCCAACGTCCTGACTTTC
CASSPGLVESGANVLTF
>TRBJ1-1|.|.|TRBV6-1
TGTGCCAGCACTACAGTTCAGGGGTGGGTCACTGAAGCTTTCTTT
CASTTVQGWVTEAFF
>TRBJ2-4|.|.|TRBV20-1
TGCAGTGCAACACCAAAAAACATTCAGTACTTC
CSATPKNIQYF
>TRBJ2-3|.|TRBD2|TRBV2
TGTGCCAGCACCGGGGAGGGTGGCACAGATACGCAGTATTTT
CASTGEGGTDTQYF
>TRBJ2-5|.|.|TRBV9
TGTGCCAGCAGCGTAGGTTCTACCCAAGAGACCCAGTACTTC
CASSVGSTQETQYF
>TRBJ1-1|few|TRBD1|TRBV30
TGTGCCTGGAGTGCCCTCCACAGGGGAGGAACTGAAGCTTTCTTT
CAWSALHRGGTEAFF
>TRBJ2-2|.|TRBD2|TRBV7-9
TGTGCCATAACTAGCGGGCGGAACACCGGGGAGCTGTTTTTT
CAITSGRNTGELFF
>TRBJ2-2|.|.|TRBV10-3
TGTGCCATCACAGGGGTGGCGGGAGACACCGGGGAGCTGTTTTTT
CAITGVAGDTGELFF